This TCR beta chain was identified in a study of blood T cells in healthy people across ages. The second PCR ran about 6 to 11 cycles with a sample-barcoded 5' primer and J-beta primers. TCRdb processed the 5' RACE reads anew with MiXCR; each CDR3 protein has one entry. Seen here are roughly 700,000 distinct CDR3 sequences, more than 40% observed once, and the top ten hold 30% to 35%. This CDR3 has 13 residues. The germline CDR1 and CDR2 sequences are SGHAT and FQDESV (reference sequence). The germline V and J ends were trimmed by 5 bases and 7 bases, with 9 bases remaining between them. The TCR sequence derives from a woman aged 55 to 70 in good health. The sequenced material came from blood. This sequence joins TRBV11-1 and TRBJ1-6; D remains ambiguous. This CDR3 reads CASSLQENSPLHF. CDR3 in DNA: TGTGCCAGCAGCCTACAAGAGAATTCACCCCTCCACTTT.